This T cell receptor beta chain was obtained from a study of blood T cell repertoires in COVID-19. Across the study: Specimens from acute and convalescent COVID-19 originated in the United States, Italy and Spain. PBMCs, B-cell-depleted T cells, or T cells provided the cDNA or gDNA that made up the material.

Authors' data handling: Estimation of nucleated cell counts was performed using reference gene primer amplification. The protocol was immunoSEQ multiplex PCR, while the TCRdb copy is restricted to in-frame clones and leaves out a portion. The D gene and trimming were derived from the DNA, and the V and J assignments and clone size from that table. The sample carries about 65,000 clones, about 82% recorded once. The ends were cut back, 7 bases at V and 4 bases at J, with 13 bases in the middle. The CDR3 totals 14 residues. Germline V gene sequence: CDR1 LNHNV, CDR2 YYDKDF (reference sequence). The material sequenced was peripheral blood. V and J are TRBV15 and TRBJ1-4; perhaps TRBD1 as D (6 bases). The clonotype comes from a human donor in a cohort sampled during active COVID-19. The CDR3 nucleotides are TGTGCCACCAAACCGGGACACAGTAATGAAAAACTGTTTTTT. Its translation: CATKPGHSNEKLFF.